This TCR beta chain was observed in a study of cytomegalovirus exposure and HLA in healthy donors. Per the germline V gene, CDR1 is LNHDA and CDR2 is SQIVND (reference sequence). Trimming stripped 5 bases from V and 3 bases from J, with 11 bases between. This CDR3 has 14 residues. Vbeta (60) and Jbeta (13) primers were used in the PCR. Using immunoSEQ multiplex PCR, the repertoire was profiled, and TCRdb retains in-frame clones only, with some absent. The sample consists of tens of thousands of clones, 76% of them appearing once. Nominally healthy donors were sampled, though unrecorded immune exposures were likely.

This TCR came from a man under 40 in good health and CMV-seropositive. The rearrangement uses TRBV19 and TRBJ1-5; D possibly corresponds to TRBD1 (5 bases). The specimen sequenced was PBMCs. CDR3 protein: CASSRGSSNQPQHF. The CDR3 bases are TGTGCCAGTAGTCGGGGGTCATCCAATCAGCCCCAGCATTTT.